A selection of T cell receptor beta chains follows, all from one sample in a study of glioma-infiltrating T cells after dendritic cell vaccination. Clones were read by immunoSEQ multiplex PCR, and TCRdb kept only the in-frame ones, dropping some. The sample includes 90,000 to 95,000 clones, 70% to 90% seen only once; the top ten take less than 2.5%. The sequencing here drew on blood, taken after dendritic cell vaccination. All receptors derive from a human donor with glioblastoma. Each CDR3 is given with its conserved first and last residue. The order of the fields is J gene, D gene, clone size, CDR3 length, V gene, CDR3 DNA, CDR3 protein. A D gene is named only where the DNA matches it firmly. Clone size is given for some rows only: seen once, a few or many times, or a class if the clone is expanded.

j_call: TRBJ2-5; d_call: TRBD1; clone_size: .; cdr3_length: 14; v_call: TRBV5-1; cdr3_nt: TGCGCCAGCAGCGGGGACAGGGCTGAAGAGACCCAGTACTTC; cdr3_aa: CASSGDRAEETQYF
j_call: TRBJ2-3; d_call: TRBD2; clone_size: .; cdr3_length: 16; v_call: TRBV5-1; cdr3_nt: TGCGCCAGCAGCGACTCTAGCGGGGGGAGCACAGATACGCAGTATTTT; cdr3_aa: CASSDSSGGSTDTQYF
j_call: TRBJ1-1; d_call: TRBD1; clone_size: .; cdr3_length: 13; v_call: TRBV7-2; cdr3_nt: TGTGCCAGCAGCGCTCAGGGGGACACTGAAGCTTTCTTT; cdr3_aa: CASSAQGDTEAFF
j_call: TRBJ2-3; d_call: TRBD2; clone_size: .; cdr3_length: 16; v_call: TRBV6-1; cdr3_nt: TGTGCCAGCAGTGAAGTCGGACTAGCGCTAACAGATACGCAGTATTTT; cdr3_aa: CASSEVGLALTDTQYF
j_call: TRBJ1-3; d_call: TRBD1; clone_size: .; cdr3_length: 15; v_call: TRBV11-2; cdr3_nt: TGTGCCAGCAGCCGTCTGGACAGGGTTGGAAACACCATATATTTT; cdr3_aa: CASSRLDRVGNTIYF
j_call: TRBJ2-3; d_call: TRBD1; clone_size: .; cdr3_length: 15; v_call: TRBV5-1; cdr3_nt: TGCGCCAGCAGCTTGCACAGCAGGGGGAAAGATACGCAGTATTTT; cdr3_aa: CASSLHSRGKDTQYF
j_call: TRBJ1-2; d_call: .; clone_size: .; cdr3_length: 13; v_call: TRBV19; cdr3_nt: TGTGCCAGTAGTGAAACATTAAACTATGGCTACACCTTC; cdr3_aa: CASSETLNYGYTF
j_call: TRBJ1-1; d_call: TRBD1; clone_size: .; cdr3_length: 14; v_call: TRBV11-3; cdr3_nt: TGTGCCAGCAGCTCGACAGGGGGGGGCACTGAAGCTTTCTTT; cdr3_aa: CASSSTGGGTEAFF
j_call: TRBJ1-1; d_call: .; clone_size: .; cdr3_length: 17; v_call: TRBV4-1; cdr3_nt: TGCGCCAGCAGCGGGGCGCGATTACGCCATGGGAACACTGAAGCTTTCTTT; cdr3_aa: CASSGARLRHGNTEAFF
j_call: TRBJ1-2; d_call: .; clone_size: once; cdr3_length: 16; v_call: TRBV9; cdr3_nt: TGTGCCAGCAGCCCCGAGGTGACTTCCCTAAACTATGGCTACACCTTC; cdr3_aa: CASSPEVTSLNYGYTF
j_call: TRBJ2-3; d_call: TRBD1; clone_size: .; cdr3_length: 17; v_call: TRBV18; cdr3_nt: TGTGCCAGCTCACCACGCACCGGGACAGACAAGACAGATACGCAGTATTTT; cdr3_aa: CASSPRTGTDKTDTQYF